These 10 T cell receptor beta chains originate from one sample sequenced in a study of T cells in Graves' hyperthyroidism and ophthalmopathy. There were TCR beta CDR3 regions amplified from RNA transcripts. First-round RT-PCR with HTBI primers amplified the TCR CDR3 region. TCRdb reprocessed the multiplex PCR reads with MiXCR, giving one entry per CDR3 protein. Among around 600,000 distinct CDR3 sequences listed, about a sixth were seen once. Sequencing was carried out using blood. These receptors were obtained from a woman aged 30 to 39 with Graves' hyperthyroidism.

The chain is built from TRBV14 and TRBJ2-1, with D possibly being TRBD1 or TRBD2 (6 bases each). This CDR3 region has 18 residues. Trimming took off 4 bases at V and 3 bases at J, with 22 bases between the two ends. CDR1 is SGHDN, CDR2 FVKESK, per germline. CDR3 residues: CASSPVYWGAGGYNEQFF. As DNA, the CDR3 is TGTGCCAGCAGCCCAGTATACTGGGGGGCGGGTGGCTACAATGAGCAGTTCTTC.

CDR3 nucleotide sequence: TGTGCCAGCAGTTACGGTCAAGAGGACACAGATACGCAGCATTTT. Its protein product is CASSYGQEDTDTQHF. The chain carries TRBV6-5 and TRBJ2-3; the D gene is possibly TRBD1 (5 bases). The J call is uncertain, as TRBJ1-5 better fits the DNA end. In germline, CDR1 is MNHEY, CDR2 SVGAGI. This CDR3 contains 15 residues.

At least ten counts were recorded for this clonotype. This rearrangement joins TRBV28 to TRBJ2-1; 13 bases align to TRBD2. Germline V gives CDR1 MDHEN, CDR2 SYDVKM. Germline trimming cut 4 bases from V and 0 bases from J; bases unmatched to any gene: 6. CDR3 length: 18 residues. CDR3 DNA sequence: TGTGCCAGCAGTTGGCCCCGGACTAGCGGGAGCTCCTACAATGAGCAGTTCTTC. Protein product: CASSWPRTSGSSYNEQFF.

This clonotype was recorded many times. V gene TRBV27 combines with J gene TRBJ2-7; TRBD1 matches 12 bases. Germline CDR1 reads MNHEY; CDR2 reads SMNVEV (reference sequence). Germline trimming cut 5 bases from V and 2 bases from J; bases unmatched to any gene: 10. This CDR3 comprises 17 residues. The CDR3 spells CASSPGQGAGETYEQYF. The CDR3, as DNA: TGTGCCAGCAGTCCGGGACAGGGGGCTGGGGAGACCTACGAGCAGTACTTC.

This clonotype turned up a few times. Since a much larger clone is just one base distant, this may be a read error. The gene calls are TRBV12-3 or TRBV12-4 and TRBJ2-1, with a weak D call TRBD1 (5 bases). The CDR3 spans 13 residues. The DNA for the CDR3 is TGTGCCAGCCTCCGAAGGGGTGCCAATGAGCAGTCCTTC. This translates into CASLRRGANEQSF.

Ten or more counts support this clonotype. The V call is TRBV6-1, the J call TRBJ2-7; TRBD2 agrees at 11 bases. After removal of 8 bases from V and 2 bases from J, the junction contained 8 bases not matched to a gene. The CDR3 covers 15 residues. Germline CDR1 MNHNS, CDR2 SASEGT. The CDR3 is CASGRIAGGPYEQYF. The CDR3 region has the DNA TGTGCCAGCGGGCGAATAGCGGGAGGGCCCTACGAGCAGTACTTC.

The V and J genes are TRBV19 and TRBJ2-5; D possibly matches TRBD1 or TRBD2 (6 bases each). Deletions cut 4 bases from V and 3 bases from J, with 15 bases between. CDR1 and CDR2 from the germline V gene are LNHDA and SQIVND (reference sequence). The CDR3 covers 15 residues. CDR3: CASSTARGAKETQYF. The CDR3 DNA sequence: TGTGCCAGTAGTACGGCGAGGGGGGCAAAAGAGACCCAGTACTTC. Supplemented by reference TRBV19 and TRBJ2-5, the full variable domain reads DGGITQSPKYLFRKEGQNVTLSCEQNLNHDAMYWYRQDPGQGLRLIYYSQIVNDFQKGDIAEGYSVSREKKESFPLTVTSAQKNPTAFYLCASSTARGAKETQYFGPGTRLLVL.

The genes are TRBV5-6 and TRBJ1-5; D may be TRBD1 (6 bases). CDR1 and CDR2 from the germline V gene are SGHDT and YYEEEE. V was cut by 0 bases and J by 4 bases, with 17 bases left in between. The CDR3 loop spans 17 amino acids. This CDR3 is CASSLAGGRGENQPQHF. In DNA, the CDR3 is TGTGCCAGCAGCTTGGCGGGAGGCAGGGGCGAGAATCAGCCCCAGCATTTT.

This clonotype was counted many times. The chain couples TRBV5-5 to TRBJ2-7; unclear D gene. Germline loops: CDR1 SGHKS, CDR2 YYEKEE (reference sequence). There are 13 residues in the CDR3. Trimming shortened V by 4 bases and J by 2 bases, and 10 bases separated the two germline ends. CDR3 region: CASSNPSAYEQYF. DNA of the CDR3: TGTGCCAGCAGCAACCCTTCGGCCTACGAGCAGTACTTC.

The genes are TRBV7-9 and TRBJ1-2, with TRBD1 as a possible D gene (6 bases). The germline V gene encodes CDR1 SEHNR and CDR2 FQNEAQ (reference sequence). Trimming left V 1 base short and J 2 bases short, with 11 bases between. The CDR3 runs 15 residues. The CDR3 here is CASSLGGHSNYGYTF. CDR3 in DNA: TGTGCCAGCAGCTTAGGGGGACATTCAAACTATGGCTACACCTTC.